These 4 T cell receptor beta chains came from one sample sequenced in a study of shared clonotypes between healthy human individuals. Only in-frame clones appear in the TCRdb table, and some are missing; sequencing was by immunoSEQ multiplex PCR. The table records approximately 500,000 clones, less than 85% of them present only once. The sequencing input was PBMCs. The receptors come from a woman in her thirties or forties in good health. Some clones in this sample may be carry-over from other donors' samples.

The V gene is TRBV5-6, the J gene TRBJ1-1, with D perhaps TRBD1 (5 bases). The germline V gene encodes CDR1 SGHDT and CDR2 YYEEEE. The ends were cut back, 0 bases at V and 10 bases at J, with 10 bases in the middle. This CDR3 contains 12 residues. CDR3 sequence (DNA): TGTGCCAGCAGCTTGGCCAGGGTTGGAGCTTTCTTT. It is translated as CASSLARVGAFF.

The rearrangement uses TRBV15 and TRBJ2-7; D possibly corresponds to TRBD1 (6 bases). Per germline, CDR1 LNHNV and CDR2 YYDKDF (reference sequence). The CDR3 contains 14 residues. Trimming cost V 6 bases and J 0 bases, with 12 bases left between them. Written as DNA, the CDR3 is TGTGCCACCAGTTTCACAGGGAGCTCCTACGAGCAGTACTTC. It specifies CATSFTGSSYEQYF.

The gene calls are TRBV7-3 and TRBJ2-7; 15 nucleotides line up with TRBD2. The trim removed 4 bases at V and 7 bases at J, leaving 8 bases unmatched. The CDR3 length is 16 residues. From germline, CDR1 is SGHTA and CDR2 FQGTGA. CDR3 protein: CASSSKSGLAGGEQYF. DNA for the CDR3: TGTGCCAGCAGCTCTAAATCGGGACTAGCGGGAGGTGAGCAGTACTTC.

The chain employs TRBV6-4 and TRBJ1-5; D not resolved. Germline CDR1 and CDR2: MRHNA and SNTAGT. The germline V and J ends were trimmed by 9 bases and 0 bases, with 30 bases remaining between them. The CDR3 contains 20 residues. CDR3 bases: TGTGCCAGAGCCCCGGTGTTCGTCGGGCCGACGAATTATAGCAATCAGCCCCAGCATTTT. It codes for CARAPVFVGPTNYSNQPQHF.